The 14 T cell receptor beta chains in this list originate from one sample, sequenced in a study of blood T cell repertoires in COVID-19. The repertoire was sequenced with immunoSEQ multiplex PCR; TCRdb's copy has only in-frame clones and lacks some. The sample lists about 190,000 clones, 90% seen once, with roughly 0.56% in the top ten. Input material: peripheral blood. These receptors were collected from a middle-aged man with acute or convalescent COVID-19.

This rearrangement joins TRBV2 to TRBJ1-1; D unresolved. Germline V gene lookup returns CDR1 SNHLY and CDR2 FYNNEI. The V and J ends lost 3 bases and 4 bases respectively, with 9 bases between them. This CDR3 region has 13 residues. The CDR3 protein is CASSDRKVTEAFF. The CDR3 bases are TGTGCCAGCAGTGACAGGAAAGTCACTGAAGCTTTCTTT.

The genes are TRBV12-3 or TRBV12-4 and TRBJ1-2; D is undetermined. Trimming cost V 1 base and J 5 bases, with 8 bases left between them. CDR3 length: 13 residues. The CDR3 loop is CASSLGQRYGYTF. CDR3 nucleotide sequence: TGTGCCAGCAGTTTAGGGCAGCGTTATGGCTACACCTTC.

V gene TRBV5-8 combines with J gene TRBJ2-3, with TRBD1 matching over 8 bases. Germline values: CDR1 SGHTS, CDR2 YDEGEE. The J segment lost 9 bases and the V segment lost 3 bases, leaving 15 bases of the junction unmatched. This CDR3 region has 16 residues. The CDR3 reads CASSSGTGGARVTQYF. In DNA, the CDR3 is TGTGCCAGCAGCTCGGGGACAGGAGGGGCTAGGGTCACGCAGTATTTT. Supplemented by reference TRBV5-8 and TRBJ2-3, the full variable domain reads EAGVTQSPTHLIKTRGQQATLRCSPISGHTSVYWYQQALGLGLQFLLWYDEGEERNRGNFPPRFSGRQFPNYSSELNVNALELEDSALYLCASSSGTGGARVTQYFGPGTRLTVL.

The V call is TRBV6-6, the J call TRBJ1-6; a possible D gene is TRBD1 (6 bases). This CDR3 spans 15 amino acids. Germline V gene data show CDR1 as MNHNY and CDR2 as SVGAGI (reference sequence). Trimming left V 3 bases short and J 7 bases short, with 13 bases between. The CDR3 DNA reads TGTGCCAGCAGTTATACGGGAGGGGGGAATTCACCCCTCCACTTT. It specifies CASSYTGGGNSPLHF.

The chain has TRBV2 and TRBJ2-3, with 7 bases that match TRBD1. The CDR3 loop spans 14 amino acids. V trimming: 6 bases; J trimming: 6 bases; junction bases outside the gene matches: 9. Germline V gives CDR1 SNHLY, CDR2 FYNNEI. CDR3 DNA sequence: TGTGCCAGCAGCGAGAGGGGGCTGGACGATACGCAGTATTTT. Residues: CASSERGLDDTQYF.

This clone was picked up one time. The chain employs TRBV7-8 and TRBJ2-3; 7 bases line up with TRBD2. Germline loops: CDR1 SGHVS, CDR2 FQNEAQ. V shed 5 bases, J shed 0 bases, and the junction held 8 bases outside the gene matches. CDR3 length: 16 amino acids. The CDR3 sequence: CASSLLLSGSTDTQYF. The CDR3 DNA sequence: TGTGCCAGCAGCCTCCTCCTTAGCGGGAGCACAGATACGCAGTATTTT.

The chain is built from TRBV7-9 and TRBJ2-1, with a tentative D call TRBD2 (7 bases). The V end was cut by 10 bases, the J end by 0 bases, with 10 bases between. Germline CDR1 is SEHNR and CDR2 is FQNEAQ (reference sequence). The CDR3 runs to 13 residues. The CDR3 protein is CATRGGSYNEQFF. CDR3 sequence (DNA): TGTGCCACAAGGGGGGGCTCCTACAATGAGCAGTTCTTC.

The J gene is TRBJ1-6, the V gene TRBV28; TRBD1 agrees at 7 bases. CDR1 and CDR2 (germline): MDHEN, SYDVKM. The trim removed 2 bases at V and 0 bases at J, leaving 7 bases unmatched. This CDR3 has 18 amino acids. The CDR3 sequence: CASSLRTGSSSYNSPLHF. In DNA form, the CDR3 reads TGTGCCAGCAGTTTAAGGACAGGAAGTAGCTCCTATAATTCACCCCTCCACTTT.

This rearrangement joins TRBV6-6 to TRBJ1-2; 9 nucleotides align to TRBD1. V lost 9 bases and J lost 3; bases outside the gene matches: 11. Looked up from germline, CDR1 is MNHNY and CDR2 is SVGAGI (reference sequence). The CDR3 consists of 15 residues. DNA for the CDR3: TGTGCCAGTCTCGAACCGGGACAGGGAGACTATGGCTACACCTTC. Amino acids: CASLEPGQGDYGYTF.

The chain joins TRBV5-5 to TRBJ2-7; 8 positions match TRBD1. The CDR3 runs to 16 residues. Germline values: CDR1 SGHKS, CDR2 YYEKEE (reference sequence). V was clipped by 3 bases and J by 0 bases; unmatched bases: 8. For the CDR3, the DNA is TGTGCCAGCAGCTCAACAGGGGGTTTGAGCTCCTACGAGCAGTACGTC. Translating it yields CASSSTGGLSSYEQYV.

The V and J genes are TRBV18 and TRBJ2-2; 7 bases are shared with TRBD1. From germline, CDR1 is KGHSH and CDR2 LQKENI. Trimming removed 4 bases from V and 0 bases from J; junction bases left unmatched: 11. CDR3 length: 18 residues. The DNA of the CDR3 is TGTGCCAGCTCACGGGAAAAGACAGGGCTTGCGAACACCGGGGAGCTGTTTTTT. Its protein is CASSREKTGLANTGELFF.

The rearrangement joins TRBV7-2 to TRBJ1-3; no clear D. The CDR3 runs 18 residues. V shed 4 bases and J shed 6 bases, with 25 bases lying between them. The germline CDR1 and CDR2 sequences are SGHTA and FQGNSA. The CDR3 reads CASSSLGREPRGLNTIYF. CDR3 sequence (DNA): TGTGCCAGCAGCTCTTTAGGCCGCGAGCCGCGAGGACTAAACACCATATATTTT.

This chain connects TRBV12-3 or TRBV12-4 to TRBJ1-1, with D uncertain. The CDR3 is 13 amino acids. Trimming pared 6 bases from V and 1 base from J, leaving 9 bases between. The CDR3 reads CASSRTRNTEAFF. In DNA form, the CDR3 reads TGTGCCAGCAGCCGGACTCGGAACACTGAAGCTTTCTTT.

This rearrangement joins TRBV18 to TRBJ1-3; no clear D gene. Germline CDR1 is KGHSH and CDR2 is LQKENI. This CDR3 is built from 17 residues. Deletions cut 5 bases from V and 0 bases from J, with 17 bases between. CDR3 in amino acids: CASSVTKGADSGNTIYF. The DNA of the CDR3 is TGTGCCAGCTCAGTAACGAAGGGAGCCGACTCTGGAAACACCATATATTTT. Drawing the rest from reference TRBV18 and TRBJ1-3, the complete variable domain is NAGVMQNPRHLVRRRGQEARLRCSPMKGHSHVYWYRQLPEEGLKFMVYLQKENIIDESGMPKERFSAEFPKEGPSILRIQQVVRGDSAAYFCASSVTKGADSGNTIYFGEGSWLTVV.